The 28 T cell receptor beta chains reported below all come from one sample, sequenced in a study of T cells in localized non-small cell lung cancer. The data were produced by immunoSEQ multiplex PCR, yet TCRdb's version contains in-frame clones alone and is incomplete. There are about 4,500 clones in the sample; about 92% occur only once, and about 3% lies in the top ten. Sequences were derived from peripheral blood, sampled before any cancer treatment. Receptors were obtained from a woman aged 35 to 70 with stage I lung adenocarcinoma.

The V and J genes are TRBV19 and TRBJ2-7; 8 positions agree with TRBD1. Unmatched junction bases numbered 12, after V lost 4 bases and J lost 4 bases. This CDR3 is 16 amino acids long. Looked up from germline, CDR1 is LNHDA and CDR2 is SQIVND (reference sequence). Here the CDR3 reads CASSTIGQGADYEQYF. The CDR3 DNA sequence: TGTGCCAGTAGTACAATCGGACAGGGTGCCGATTACGAGCAGTACTTC.

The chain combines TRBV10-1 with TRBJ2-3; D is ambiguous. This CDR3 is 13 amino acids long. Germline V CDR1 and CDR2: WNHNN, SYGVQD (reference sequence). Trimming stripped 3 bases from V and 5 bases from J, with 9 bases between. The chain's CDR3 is CASSDGSEDTQYF. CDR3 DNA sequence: TGCGCCAGCAGTGATGGCTCCGAAGATACGCAGTATTTT.

The CDR3 coding sequence is TGTGCCTGGACTGGGATGACAGATACGCAGTATTTT. Protein product: CAWTGMTDTQYF. The chain employs TRBV30 and TRBJ2-3, with D unclear. Germline V lookup: CDR1 GTSNPN, CDR2 SVGIG (reference sequence). V was shortened by 4 bases and J by 3 bases, with 8 bases between the two germline ends. The length of the CDR3 is 12 residues.

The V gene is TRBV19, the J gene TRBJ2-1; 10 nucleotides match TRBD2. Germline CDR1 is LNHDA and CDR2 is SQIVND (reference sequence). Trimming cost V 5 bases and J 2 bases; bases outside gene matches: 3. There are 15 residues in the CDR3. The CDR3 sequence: CASSDLAGAYNEQFF. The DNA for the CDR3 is TGTGCCAGTAGTGATCTAGCGGGAGCCTACAATGAGCAGTTCTTC.

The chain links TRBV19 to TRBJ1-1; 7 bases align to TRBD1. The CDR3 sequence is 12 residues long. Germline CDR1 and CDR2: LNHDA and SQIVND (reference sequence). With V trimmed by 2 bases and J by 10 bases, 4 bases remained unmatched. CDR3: CASSIPQGRAFF. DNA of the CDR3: TGTGCCAGTAGTATACCACAGGGGCGAGCTTTCTTT.

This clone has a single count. This CDR3 is CASSYRDREKSIYF. The CDR3 bases are TGTGCCAGTAGTTATCGGGACAGGGAGAAGTCCATATATTTT. The chain recombines TRBV19 with TRBJ1-3, with TRBD1 matching 9 bases. CDR1 LNHDA and CDR2 SQIVND come from the germline V gene (reference sequence). The length of the CDR3 is 14 residues. The trim removed 5 bases at V and 11 bases at J, leaving 10 bases unmatched.

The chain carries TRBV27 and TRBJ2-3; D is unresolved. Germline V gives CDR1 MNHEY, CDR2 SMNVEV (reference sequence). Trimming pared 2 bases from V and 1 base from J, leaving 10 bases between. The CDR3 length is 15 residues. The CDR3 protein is CASSLVPLGTDTQYF. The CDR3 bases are TGTGCCAGCAGTTTAGTCCCCCTTGGCACAGATACGCAGTATTTT.

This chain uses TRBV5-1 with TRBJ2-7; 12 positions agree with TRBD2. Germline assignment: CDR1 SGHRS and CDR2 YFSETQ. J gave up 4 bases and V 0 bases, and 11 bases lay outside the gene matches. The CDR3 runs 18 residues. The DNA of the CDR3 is TGCGCCAGCAGCTTGGACCTAGCGGGAGGGCCCAGCCCATACGAGCAGTACTTC. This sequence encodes CASSLDLAGGPSPYEQYF.

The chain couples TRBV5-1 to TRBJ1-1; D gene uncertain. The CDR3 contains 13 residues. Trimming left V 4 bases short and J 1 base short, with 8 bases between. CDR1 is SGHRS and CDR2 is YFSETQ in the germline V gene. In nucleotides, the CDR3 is TGCGCCAGCAGCCCAACAACGAACACTGAAGCTTTCTTT. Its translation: CASSPTTNTEAFF.

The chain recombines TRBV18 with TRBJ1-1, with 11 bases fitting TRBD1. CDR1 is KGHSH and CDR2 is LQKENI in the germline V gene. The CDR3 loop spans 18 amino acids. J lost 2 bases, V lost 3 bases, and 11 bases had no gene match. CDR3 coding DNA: TGTGCCAGCTCACCCCGGCCCCTAGGACAGGGGGCCAACACTGAAGCTTTCTTT. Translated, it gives CASSPRPLGQGANTEAFF.

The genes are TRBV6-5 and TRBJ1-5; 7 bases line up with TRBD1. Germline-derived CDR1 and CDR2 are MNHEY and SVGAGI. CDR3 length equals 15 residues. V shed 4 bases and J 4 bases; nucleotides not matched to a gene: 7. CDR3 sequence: CASSSRTGHNQPQHF. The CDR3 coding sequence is TGTGCCAGCAGTTCCCGGACAGGCCATAATCAGCCCCAGCATTTT.

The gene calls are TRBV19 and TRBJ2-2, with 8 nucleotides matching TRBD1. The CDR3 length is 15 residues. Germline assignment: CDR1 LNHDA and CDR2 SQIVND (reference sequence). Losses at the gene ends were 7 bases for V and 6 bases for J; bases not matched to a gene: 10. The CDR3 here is CASTQDTTGAGELFF. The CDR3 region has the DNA TGTGCCAGTACCCAGGACACGACAGGGGCCGGGGAGCTGTTTTTT.

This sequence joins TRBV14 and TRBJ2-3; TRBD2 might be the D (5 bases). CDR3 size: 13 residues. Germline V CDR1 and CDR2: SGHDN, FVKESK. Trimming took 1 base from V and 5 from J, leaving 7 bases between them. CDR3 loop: CASSQGAGDTQYF. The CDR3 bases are TGTGCCAGCAGCCAAGGTGCGGGAGATACGCAGTATTTT.

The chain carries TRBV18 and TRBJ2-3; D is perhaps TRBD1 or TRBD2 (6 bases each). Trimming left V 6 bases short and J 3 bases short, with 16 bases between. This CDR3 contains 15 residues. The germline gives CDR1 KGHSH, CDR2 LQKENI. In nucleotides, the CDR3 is TGTGCCAGCTCCCCCGCTGTAGGGGGGACAGATACGCAGTATTTT. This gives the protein CASSPAVGGTDTQYF.

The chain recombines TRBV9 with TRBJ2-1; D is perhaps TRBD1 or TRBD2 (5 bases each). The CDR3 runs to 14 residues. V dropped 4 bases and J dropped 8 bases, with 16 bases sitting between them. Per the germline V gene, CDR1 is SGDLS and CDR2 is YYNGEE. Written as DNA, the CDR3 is TGTGCCAGCAGCCTAGCAGGGCGGGTTGATGAGCAGTTCTTC. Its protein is CASSLAGRVDEQFF.

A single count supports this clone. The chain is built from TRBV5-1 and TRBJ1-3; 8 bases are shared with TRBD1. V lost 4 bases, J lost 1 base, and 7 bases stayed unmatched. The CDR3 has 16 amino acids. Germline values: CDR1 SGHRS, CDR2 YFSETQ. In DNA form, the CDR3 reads TGCGCCAGCAGCCCAGGGACAGGCAATTCTGGAAACACCATATATTTT. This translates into CASSPGTGNSGNTIYF.

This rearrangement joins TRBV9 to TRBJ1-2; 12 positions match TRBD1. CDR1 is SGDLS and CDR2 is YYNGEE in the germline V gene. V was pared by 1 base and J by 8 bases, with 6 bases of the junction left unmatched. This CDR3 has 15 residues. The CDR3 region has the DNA TGTGCCAGCAGCGTATCCCCGGGACAGGGGGCCGGCTACACCTTC. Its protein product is CASSVSPGQGAGYTF.

CDR3 region: CSVLGAYEQYF. The CDR3 DNA follows: TGCAGCGTTCTGGGGGCCTACGAGCAGTACTTC. This chain uses TRBV29-1 with TRBJ2-7; D possibly uses TRBD1 or TRBD2 (5 bases each). The CDR3 spans 11 residues. Germline loops: CDR1 SQVTM, CDR2 ANQGSEA. V was cut by 5 bases and J by 2 bases, with 7 bases left in between.

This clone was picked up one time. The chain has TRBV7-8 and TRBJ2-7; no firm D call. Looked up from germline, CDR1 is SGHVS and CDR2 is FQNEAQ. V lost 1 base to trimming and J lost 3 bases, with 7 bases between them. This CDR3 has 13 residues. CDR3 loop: CASSLDPDYEQYF. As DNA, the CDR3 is TGTGCCAGCAGCTTAGATCCTGACTACGAGCAGTACTTC.

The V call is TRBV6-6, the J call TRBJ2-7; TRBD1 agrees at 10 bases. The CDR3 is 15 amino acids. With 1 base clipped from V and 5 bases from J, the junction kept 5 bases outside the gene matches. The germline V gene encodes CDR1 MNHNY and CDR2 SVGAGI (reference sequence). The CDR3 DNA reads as TGTGCCAGCAGTTACTGGACAGGGGGGAACAACGAGCAGTACTTC. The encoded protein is CASSYWTGGNNEQYF.

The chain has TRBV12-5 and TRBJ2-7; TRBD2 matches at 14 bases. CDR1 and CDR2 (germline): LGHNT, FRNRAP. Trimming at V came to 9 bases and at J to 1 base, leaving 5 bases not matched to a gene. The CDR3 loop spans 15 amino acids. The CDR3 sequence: CASRGLAGGSYEQYF. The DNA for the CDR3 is TGTGCTAGCCGAGGACTAGCGGGAGGATCCTACGAGCAGTACTTC.

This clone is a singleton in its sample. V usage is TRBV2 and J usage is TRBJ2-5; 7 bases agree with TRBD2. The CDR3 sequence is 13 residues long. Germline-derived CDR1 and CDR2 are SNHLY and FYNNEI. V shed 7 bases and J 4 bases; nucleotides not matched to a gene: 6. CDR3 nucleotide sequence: TGTGCCAGCACGGCGGGAGCCGTAGAGACCCAGTACTTC. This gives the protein CASTAGAVETQYF.

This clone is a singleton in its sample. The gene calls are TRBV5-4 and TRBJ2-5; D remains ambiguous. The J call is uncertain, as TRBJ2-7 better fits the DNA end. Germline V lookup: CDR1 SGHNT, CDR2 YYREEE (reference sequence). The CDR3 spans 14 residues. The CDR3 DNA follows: TGTGCCAGCAGCTTGGAAGTCTTCTCCTACGAGCAGTACTTC. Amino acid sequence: CASSLEVFSYEQYF.

This CDR3 reads CASSYSNGGTYEQYF. The DNA of the CDR3 is TGTGCCAGCAGTTACTCTAACGGTGGTACGTACGAGCAGTACTTC. The gene calls are TRBV6-5 and TRBJ2-7; D not certain. With 0 bases removed from V and 4 bases from J, the gap between germline ends came to 13 bases. Per germline, CDR1 MNHEY and CDR2 SVGAGI. The CDR3 runs to 15 residues.

The CDR3 coding sequence is TGTGCCAGCAGCCGGACAGGAACCTACGAGCAGTACTTC. Residues: CASSRTGTYEQYF. The gene calls are TRBV7-9 and TRBJ2-7, with TRBD1 identical over 7 bases. CDR3 length: 13 residues. The ends lost 5 bases at V and 2 bases at J; junction bases unmatched: 3. Germline loops: CDR1 SEHNR, CDR2 FQNEAQ (reference sequence).

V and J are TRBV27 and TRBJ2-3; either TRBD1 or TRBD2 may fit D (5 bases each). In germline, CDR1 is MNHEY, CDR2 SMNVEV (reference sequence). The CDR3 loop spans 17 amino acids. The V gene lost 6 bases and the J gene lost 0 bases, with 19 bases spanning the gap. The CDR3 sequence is CASRSQDWGSSTDTQYF. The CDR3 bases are TGTGCCAGCAGGTCACAGGACTGGGGATCTAGCACAGATACGCAGTATTTT.

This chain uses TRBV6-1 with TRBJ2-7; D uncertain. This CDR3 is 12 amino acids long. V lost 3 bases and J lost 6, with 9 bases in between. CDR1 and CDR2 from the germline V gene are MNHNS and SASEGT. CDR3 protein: CASSDLRPEQYF. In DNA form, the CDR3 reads TGTGCCAGCAGTGATCTTAGGCCCGAGCAGTACTTC.

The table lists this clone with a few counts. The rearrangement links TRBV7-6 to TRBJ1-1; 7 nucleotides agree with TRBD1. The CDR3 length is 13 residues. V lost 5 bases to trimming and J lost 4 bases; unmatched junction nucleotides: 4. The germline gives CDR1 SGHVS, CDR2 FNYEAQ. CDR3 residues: CASSLTGVTEAFF. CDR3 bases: TGTGCCAGCAGCCTCACAGGGGTCACTGAAGCTTTCTTT. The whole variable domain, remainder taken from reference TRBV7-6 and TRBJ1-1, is GAGVSQSPRYKVTKRGQDVALRCDPISGHVSLYWYRQALGQGPEFLTYFNYEAQQDKSGLPNDRFSAERPEGSISTLTIQRTEQRDSAMYRCASSLTGVTEAFFGQGTRLTVV.